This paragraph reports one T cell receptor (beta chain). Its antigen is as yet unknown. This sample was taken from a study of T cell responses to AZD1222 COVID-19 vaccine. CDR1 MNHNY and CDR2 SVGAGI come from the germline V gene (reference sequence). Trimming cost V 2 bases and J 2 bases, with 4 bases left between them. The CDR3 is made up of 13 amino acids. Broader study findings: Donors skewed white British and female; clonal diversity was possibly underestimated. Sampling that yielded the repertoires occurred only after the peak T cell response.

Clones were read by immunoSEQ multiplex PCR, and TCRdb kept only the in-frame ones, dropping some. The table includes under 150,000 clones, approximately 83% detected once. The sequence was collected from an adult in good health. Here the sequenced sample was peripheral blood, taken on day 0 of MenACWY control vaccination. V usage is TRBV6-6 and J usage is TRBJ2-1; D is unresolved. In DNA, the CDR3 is TGTGCCAGCAGTTACGTTCCCTACAATGAGCAGTTCTTC. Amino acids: CASSYVPYNEQFF.